This T cell receptor (beta chain) was recorded in a study of identical twins. V was shortened by 5 bases and J by 0 bases, with 20 bases between the two germline ends. The CDR3 is 18 residues long. The germline V gene encodes CDR1 MNHEY and CDR2 SMNVEV (reference sequence). This clonotype was picked up a small number of times. TCRdb recomputed calls from the 5' RACE reads with MiXCR, one row per CDR3 protein. The sample holds around 1.7 million distinct CDR3 sequences, roughly 35% seen once. The sequence was collected from a newborn girl in good health. The V call is TRBV27, the J call TRBJ1-5, with D perhaps TRBD1 (5 bases). Sequences were obtained from cord blood. The CDR3: CASSPGTLPFYSNQPQHF. DNA of the CDR3: TGTGCCAGCAGTCCTGGGACGTTGCCGTTTTATAGCAATCAGCCCCAGCATTTT.